This T cell receptor beta chain appears in the sequencing data of a study of cytomegalovirus exposure and HLA in healthy donors. The germline CDR1 and CDR2 sequences are SNHLY and FYNNEI. CDR3 size: 16 residues. J lost 2 bases, V lost 7 bases, and 7 bases had no gene match. In the PCR, 60 Vbeta and 13 Jbeta primers were used. TCRdb keeps only in-frame clones here, not all; method: immunoSEQ multiplex PCR. The data show approximately 110,000 clones, about 70% seen once. The clonotype originates from a woman aged 55 to 70 in good health and CMV-seropositive. Material: PBMCs. The chain is built from TRBV2 and TRBJ2-2; 10 positions agree with TRBD2. Here the CDR3 DNA reads TGTGCCAGCACTAGCGGGGGACACTTTAACACCGGGGAGCTGTTTTTT. It encodes CASTSGGHFNTGELFF.